These 13 T cell receptor beta chains originate from one sample sequenced in a study of STAT3 mutations in large granular lymphocyte leukemia. Study-wide results and limits: Every T-cell large granular lymphocyte leukemia patient had at least one immunodominant TCR beta clonotype.

Generated by immunoSEQ multiplex PCR, the TCRdb table keeps only in-frame clones and is missing some. The sample consists of approximately 1,500 clones, around 49% of them appearing once. These TCRs are of unknown antigen specificity. Sequencing was carried out using peripheral blood mononuclear cells. These receptors were taken from a man in his 60s with T-cell large granular lymphocyte leukemia. Some clones in this sample may be carry-over from other donors' samples.

This clone was seen a few times. V is TRBV10-3 and J is TRBJ1-5; a possible D gene is TRBD1 (5 bases). V was pared by 11 bases and J by 2 bases, with 13 bases between. CDR3 length equals 13 residues. Germline values: CDR1 ENHRY, CDR2 SYGVKD. CDR3 sequence (DNA): TGTGCCTCGACGGGGGAGGGCAATCAGCCCCAGCATTTT. This sequence encodes CASTGEGNQPQHF.

CDR3 loop: CASSVGQTYEQYF. Here the CDR3 DNA reads TGTGCCAGCAGCGTCGGGCAGACCTACGAGCAGTACTTC. V usage is TRBV9 and J usage is TRBJ2-7; D is uncertain. From germline, CDR1 is SGDLS and CDR2 YYNGEE. V gave up 2 bases and J gave up 2 bases, with 8 bases separating them. CDR3 length: 13 amino acids.

The chain has TRBV11-2 and TRBJ2-1; a possible D gene is TRBD1 (5 bases). Germline V gives CDR1 SGHAT, CDR2 FQNNGV. The CDR3 totals 14 residues. The V end lost 6 bases, the J end lost 7 bases, and 16 bases lay between the germline ends. CDR3 loop: CASSQGRVVNEQFF. Here the CDR3 DNA reads TGTGCCAGCAGTCAGGGCCGGGTGGTGAATGAGCAGTTCTTC.

In DNA, the CDR3 is TGCGCCAGCAGCCCCCGTCCGGGACTCACACCCAATGAGCAGTTCTTC. It specifies CASSPRPGLTPNEQFF. The chain has TRBV5-1 and TRBJ2-1, with D possibly matching TRBD2 (6 bases). This CDR3 is built from 16 residues. The V end lost 4 bases, the J end lost 6 bases, and 20 bases lay between the germline ends. Germline values: CDR1 SGHRS, CDR2 YFSETQ.

The gene calls are TRBV15 and TRBJ2-7; D uncertain. Between the trimmed V and J ends, which lost 0 bases and 2 bases, there was a span of 11 bases. Germline V lookup: CDR1 LNHNV, CDR2 YYDKDF (reference sequence). There are 15 residues in the CDR3. CDR3 DNA: TGTGCCACCAGCAGAGATGTTTTGGTTACCTACGAGCAGTACTTC. Protein sequence: CATSRDVLVTYEQYF.

V gene TRBV5-4 combines with J gene TRBJ2-1; 12 nucleotides align to TRBD2. Unmatched junction bases numbered 9, after V lost 2 bases and J lost 3 bases. Germline V gene data show CDR1 as SGHNT and CDR2 as YYREEE (reference sequence). The CDR3 spans 18 residues. For the CDR3, the DNA is TGTGCCAGCAGCTTAGAACTAGCGGGGGGCCTCATCTACAATGAGCAGTTCTTC. Its protein product is CASSLELAGGLIYNEQFF.

The chain employs TRBV27 and TRBJ2-7; D not resolved. Germline V gene sequence: CDR1 MNHEY, CDR2 SMNVEV (reference sequence). This CDR3 contains 14 residues. V lost 5 bases to trimming and J lost 0 bases, with 11 bases between them. The CDR3 sequence: CASSVKGFSYEQYF. DNA of the CDR3: TGTGCCAGCAGTGTCAAGGGATTCTCCTACGAGCAGTACTTC.

This sequence joins TRBV18 and TRBJ2-7, with D perhaps being TRBD1 or TRBD2 (5 bases each). This CDR3 contains 15 residues. CDR1 is KGHSH and CDR2 is LQKENI in the germline V gene. V shed 3 bases and J shed 1 base, with 13 bases lying between them. CDR3 in DNA: TGTGCCAGCTCACCCGCTGCAGGGAGTTCCTACGAGCAGTACTTC. It specifies CASSPAAGSSYEQYF.

This clone was observed a handful of times. The rearrangement uses TRBV5-1 and TRBJ1-3; D is unresolved. Trimming removed 2 bases from V and 2 bases from J, with 5 bases in between. Germline values: CDR1 SGHRS, CDR2 YFSETQ. The CDR3 loop spans 13 amino acids. CDR3 nucleotides: TGCGCCAGCAGCTTTACGCCTGGAAACACCATATATTTT. It translates to CASSFTPGNTIYF. Looking up the rest from reference TRBV5-1 and TRBJ1-3 gives the full variable domain: KAGVTQTPRYLIKTRGQQVTLSCSPISGHRSVSWYQQTPGQGLQFLFEYFSETQRNKGNFPGRFSGRQFSNSRSEMNVSTLELGDSALYLCASSFTPGNTIYFGEGSWLTVV.

This clone was seen only a few times. The chain links TRBV18 to TRBJ2-7, with 7 bases lining up with TRBD1. CDR3 length: 18 amino acids. After removal of 3 bases from V and 7 bases from J, the junction contained 21 bases not matched to a gene. Germline lookup yields CDR1 KGHSH and CDR2 LQKENI. The CDR3 here is CASSPTKGGALHGQEQYF. CDR3 nucleotide sequence: TGTGCCAGCTCACCGACGAAAGGGGGCGCCTTACATGGTCAGGAGCAGTACTTC.

This clone has only a few counts. V gene TRBV7-2 combines with J gene TRBJ1-2, with D maybe TRBD1 (5 bases). Germline CDR1 is SGHTA and CDR2 is FQGNSA. CDR3 length: 14 residues. Trimming left V 2 bases short and J 7 bases short, with 14 bases between. CDR3 loop: CASSLSPGVGGYTF. CDR3 DNA: TGTGCCAGCAGCTTAAGTCCGGGGGTGGGTGGCTACACCTTC.

This clone was picked up a small number of times. J is TRBJ2-7 and V is TRBV5-1; D remains unclear. The CDR3 runs to 12 residues. Looked up from germline, CDR1 is SGHRS and CDR2 is YFSETQ. With 4 bases removed from V and 2 bases from J, the gap between germline ends came to 7 bases. This CDR3 reads CASSPSAYEQYF. The CDR3 DNA reads TGCGCCAGCAGCCCCTCGGCCTACGAGCAGTACTTC.

This chain uses TRBV7-9 with TRBJ1-1, with unresolved D. There are 13 residues in the CDR3. CDR1 and CDR2 from the germline V gene are SEHNR and FQNEAQ (reference sequence). V dropped 3 bases and J dropped 3 bases, with 8 bases sitting between them. The CDR3, as DNA: TGTGCCAGCAGCTTGTCGGAACACACTGAAGCTTTCTTT. It encodes CASSLSEHTEAFF. Filled out from reference TRBV7-9 and TRBJ1-1, the complete variable domain reads DTGVSQNPRHKITKRGQNVTFRCDPISEHNRLYWYRQTLGQGPEFLTYFQNEAQLEKSRLLSDRFSAERPKGSFSTLEIQRTEQGDSAMYLCASSLSEHTEAFFGQGTRLTVV.